Listed below are T cell receptor beta chains from one sample, sequenced in a study of T cells in Graves' hyperthyroidism and ophthalmopathy. TCRdb analysed the multiplex PCR reads with MiXCR anew, one entry per CDR3 protein. The sample carries some 500,000 distinct CDR3 sequences, roughly 16% recorded once. Sequencing was carried out using blood. The receptors were gathered from a woman between 25 and 40 years old with Graves' ophthalmopathy. Each CDR3 is given with its conserved first and last residue. Each record gives: D gene, J gene, V gene, clone size, CDR3 DNA, CDR3 protein. The D gene is left open where the match is weak. A clone size is listed for some rows: how often the clone was seen (once, few, many), or a class if it is expanded.

d_call: TRBD2
j_call: TRBJ2-1
v_call: TRBV20-1
clone_size: -
cdr3_nt: TGCAGTGCCACGGGAGGGCCTTCATACAATGAGCAGTTCTTC
cdr3_aa: CSATGGPSYNEQFF

d_call: TRBD2
j_call: TRBJ2-1
v_call: TRBV28
clone_size: many
cdr3_nt: TGTGCCAGCAGTTTATACCGACTAGCGGAATACAATGAGCAGTTCTTC
cdr3_aa: CASSLYRLAEYNEQFF

d_call: TRBD1
j_call: TRBJ2-4
v_call: TRBV7-2
clone_size: few
cdr3_nt: TGTGCCAGCAGCTTAGCTACAGGGGGGATGAACATTCAGTACTTC
cdr3_aa: CASSLATGGMNIQYF

d_call: -
j_call: TRBJ1-6
v_call: TRBV18
clone_size: many
cdr3_nt: TGTGCCAGCTCACCAAAACAGCTTTCACCCCTCCACTTT
cdr3_aa: CASSPKQLSPLHF

d_call: -
j_call: TRBJ1-2
v_call: TRBV19
clone_size: -
cdr3_nt: TGTGCCAGTAGTACCCTCAGTCCCGTCGCTTATGGCTACACCTTC
cdr3_aa: CASSTLSPVAYGYTF

d_call: TRBD1
j_call: TRBJ2-4
v_call: TRBV5-4
clone_size: -
cdr3_nt: TGTGCCAGCAGCTTCGACAGGGTTAACGACATTCAGTACTTC
cdr3_aa: CASSFDRVNDIQYF

d_call: -
j_call: TRBJ1-5
v_call: TRBV7-2
clone_size: many
cdr3_nt: TGTGCCAGCAGCGAACAGAGCAATCAGCCCCAGCATTTT
cdr3_aa: CASSEQSNQPQHF

d_call: -
j_call: TRBJ1-1
v_call: TRBV6-2/TRBV6-3
clone_size: many
cdr3_nt: TGTGCCAGCAGCCCCAGAGGGCGGAACACTGAAGCTTTCTTT
cdr3_aa: CASSPRGRNTEAFF

d_call: -
j_call: TRBJ1-2
v_call: TRBV7-8
clone_size: many
cdr3_nt: TGTGCCAGCAGCGAGGGGTATCGATATGGCTACACCTTC
cdr3_aa: CASSEGYRYGYTF

d_call: -
j_call: TRBJ2-2
v_call: TRBV7-3
clone_size: -
cdr3_nt: TGTGCCAGCAGCTTAACAGGGCCCCCAGCCGGGGAGCTGTTTTTT
cdr3_aa: CASSLTGPPAGELFF

d_call: -
j_call: TRBJ1-1
v_call: TRBV7-9
clone_size: -
cdr3_nt: TGTGCCAGCAGCTTAGCCCAGGGACCGAACACTGAAGCTTTCTTT
cdr3_aa: CASSLAQGPNTEAFF

d_call: -
j_call: TRBJ2-1
v_call: TRBV10-3
clone_size: many
cdr3_nt: TGTGCCATCAGTGAGTCCAGCGGACGATACAATGAGCAGTTCTTC
cdr3_aa: CAISESSGRYNEQFF

d_call: -
j_call: TRBJ1-5
v_call: TRBV20-1
clone_size: -
cdr3_nt: TGCAGTGCTAGAAAGAATCAGCCCCAGCATTTT
cdr3_aa: CSARKNQPQHF

d_call: -
j_call: TRBJ2-3
v_call: TRBV28
clone_size: many
cdr3_nt: TGTGCCAGCAGTTTAAGCGGCAGGGGCACAGATACGCAGTATTTT
cdr3_aa: CASSLSGRGTDTQYF

d_call: TRBD2
j_call: TRBJ2-2
v_call: TRBV12-3/TRBV12-4
clone_size: many
cdr3_nt: TGTGCCAGCAGTTTTGTCGGGGTAGCGGGAGAGTTTGGGGAGCTGTTTTTT
cdr3_aa: CASSFVGVAGEFGELFF

d_call: TRBD1
j_call: TRBJ2-3
v_call: TRBV10-3
clone_size: -
cdr3_nt: TGTGCCATCAGTGAAGGGGACAGGGAGGTGAATACGCAGTATTTT
cdr3_aa: CAISEGDREVNTQYF

d_call: -
j_call: TRBJ1-3
v_call: TRBV9
clone_size: -
cdr3_nt: TGTGCCAGCAGCGTTGGAACAGCCATCTCTGGAAACACCATATATTTT
cdr3_aa: CASSVGTAISGNTIYF

d_call: -
j_call: TRBJ1-1
v_call: TRBV27
clone_size: -
cdr3_nt: TGTGCCAGCAGTTTAACCCTACAGGAACGAGCTTTCTTT
cdr3_aa: CASSLTLQERAFF

d_call: -
j_call: TRBJ1-2
v_call: TRBV6-2/TRBV6-3
clone_size: many
cdr3_nt: TGTGCCAGCAGTTACTCGCCGATTAACTATGGCTACACCTTC
cdr3_aa: CASSYSPINYGYTF

d_call: -
j_call: TRBJ2-2
v_call: TRBV28
clone_size: many
cdr3_nt: TGTGCCAGCAGTTCCAGGCAGGGGGGCTACACCGGGGAGCTGTTTTTT
cdr3_aa: CASSSRQGGYTGELFF

d_call: TRBD1
j_call: TRBJ2-7
v_call: TRBV10-1
clone_size: few
cdr3_nt: TGCGCCAGCAGTGCAACGGACAGGGGTTACGACGAGCAGTACTTC
cdr3_aa: CASSATDRGYDEQYF

d_call: -
j_call: TRBJ1-1
v_call: TRBV28
clone_size: many
cdr3_nt: TGTGCCAGCAGTTTAATAGCTAACACTGAAGCTTTCTTT
cdr3_aa: CASSLIANTEAFF

d_call: -
j_call: TRBJ2-1
v_call: TRBV4-3
clone_size: -
cdr3_nt: TGCGCCAGCAGCCAACGCCCTAGAGATGAGCAGTTCTTC
cdr3_aa: CASSQRPRDEQFF

d_call: -
j_call: TRBJ1-1
v_call: TRBV30
clone_size: many
cdr3_nt: TGTGCCTGGGACAGCGGGAACACTGAAGCTTTCTTT
cdr3_aa: CAWDSGNTEAFF

d_call: -
j_call: TRBJ1-5
v_call: TRBV20-1
clone_size: -
cdr3_nt: TGCAGTGCTAGAGCGATGGTCAGGCAGCCCCAGCATTTT
cdr3_aa: CSARAMVRQPQHF

d_call: -
j_call: TRBJ1-5
v_call: TRBV5-1
clone_size: many
cdr3_nt: TGCGCCAGCAGCTTGAACAGGGAAGGCAATCAGCCCCAGCATTTT
cdr3_aa: CASSLNREGNQPQHF

d_call: TRBD2
j_call: TRBJ2-1
v_call: TRBV24-1
clone_size: -
cdr3_nt: TGTGCCACCACGGGGGGGAGTGGGTATGAGCAGTTCTTC
cdr3_aa: CATTGGSGYEQFF

d_call: TRBD2
j_call: TRBJ2-1
v_call: TRBV5-1
clone_size: -
cdr3_nt: TGCGCCAGCAGCCCGGGGGGGAGTAAAACCTACAATGAGCAGTTCTTC
cdr3_aa: CASSPGGSKTYNEQFF

d_call: TRBD1
j_call: TRBJ1-4
v_call: TRBV2
clone_size: many
cdr3_nt: TGTGCCAGCAGTGGGGACAGCAATGAAAAACTGTTTTTT
cdr3_aa: CASSGDSNEKLFF

d_call: -
j_call: TRBJ1-4
v_call: TRBV2
clone_size: many
cdr3_nt: TGTGCCAGCAACAGGGTCGAGAATGAAAAACTGTTTTTT
cdr3_aa: CASNRVENEKLFF

d_call: -
j_call: TRBJ2-2
v_call: TRBV30
clone_size: -
cdr3_nt: TGTGCCTGGACCAGAGGGCCAATCACCGGGGAGCTGTTTTTT
cdr3_aa: CAWTRGPITGELFF

d_call: TRBD1
j_call: TRBJ2-7
v_call: TRBV28
clone_size: many
cdr3_nt: TGTGCCAGTAAGACAGGGGGGAAGTACGAGCAGTACTTC
cdr3_aa: CASKTGGKYEQYF

d_call: -
j_call: TRBJ2-3
v_call: TRBV4-2
clone_size: -
cdr3_nt: TGTGCCAGCAGCCAGAACGGTATGGGTCCAGGCGGCACAGATACGCAGTATTTT
cdr3_aa: CASSQNGMGPGGTDTQYF

d_call: TRBD1
j_call: TRBJ1-1
v_call: TRBV11-3
clone_size: many
cdr3_nt: TGTGCCAGCAGCCGCGGGACAGTCATGAACACTGAAGCTTTCTTT
cdr3_aa: CASSRGTVMNTEAFF

d_call: TRBD2
j_call: TRBJ2-3
v_call: TRBV12-3/TRBV12-4
clone_size: many
cdr3_nt: TGTGCCAGCAGTTTAAGGGAGGGGCGCGATACGCAGTATTTT
cdr3_aa: CASSLREGRDTQYF

d_call: TRBD2
j_call: TRBJ2-1
v_call: TRBV4-3
clone_size: -
cdr3_nt: TGCGCCAGCAGCCAAGCGACTAGCGGGAGGGCCTACAATGAGCAGTTCTTC
cdr3_aa: CASSQATSGRAYNEQFF

d_call: -
j_call: TRBJ2-7
v_call: TRBV20-1
clone_size: -
cdr3_nt: TGCAGTGCGGCGGGACAGCTCGAGCAGTACTTC
cdr3_aa: CSAAGQLEQYF

d_call: -
j_call: TRBJ2-1
v_call: TRBV30
clone_size: -
cdr3_nt: TGTGCCTGGAGTGTACCCGAGTACAATGAGCAGTTCTTC
cdr3_aa: CAWSVPEYNEQFF

d_call: -
j_call: TRBJ2-1
v_call: TRBV7-2
clone_size: many
cdr3_nt: TGTGCCAGCAGCTTATCTGGCCCCCGGGTGCATGAGCAGTTCTTC
cdr3_aa: CASSLSGPRVHEQFF

d_call: -
j_call: TRBJ1-2
v_call: TRBV28
clone_size: many
cdr3_nt: TGTGCCAGCAGTTTAAGAGGCCCGCTAAACTATGGCTACACCTTC
cdr3_aa: CASSLRGPLNYGYTF

d_call: -
j_call: TRBJ1-4
v_call: TRBV4-3
clone_size: -
cdr3_nt: TGCGCCAGCAGCCAAGACTTGAGGGAATCGGGAAAACTGTTTTTT
cdr3_aa: CASSQDLRESGKLFF